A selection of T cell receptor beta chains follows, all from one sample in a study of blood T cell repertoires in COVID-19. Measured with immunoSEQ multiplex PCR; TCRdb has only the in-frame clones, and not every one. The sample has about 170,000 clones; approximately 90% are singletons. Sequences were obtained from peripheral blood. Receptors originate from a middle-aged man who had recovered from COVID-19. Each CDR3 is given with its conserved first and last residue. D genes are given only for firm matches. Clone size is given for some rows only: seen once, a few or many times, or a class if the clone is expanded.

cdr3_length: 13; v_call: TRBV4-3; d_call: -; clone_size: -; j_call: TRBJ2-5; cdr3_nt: TGCGCCAGCAGCCAAGGACCGGGAGAGACCCAGTACTTC; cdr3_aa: CASSQGPGETQYF
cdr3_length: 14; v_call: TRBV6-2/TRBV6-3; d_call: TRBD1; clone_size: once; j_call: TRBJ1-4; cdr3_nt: TGTGCCAGCAGCTGGACAGGGGGAAGTGAAAAACTGTTTTTT; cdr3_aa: CASSWTGGSEKLFF
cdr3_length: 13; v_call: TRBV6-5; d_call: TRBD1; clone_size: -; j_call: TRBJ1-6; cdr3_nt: TGTGCCAGCAAAGACAGGGTCGGTTCACCCCTCCACTTT; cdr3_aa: CASKDRVGSPLHF
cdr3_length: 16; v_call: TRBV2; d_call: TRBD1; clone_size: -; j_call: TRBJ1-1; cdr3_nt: TGTGCCAGCAGCTTCGGACAGGGTTTAGGGAACACTGAAGCTTTCTTT; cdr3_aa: CASSFGQGLGNTEAFF
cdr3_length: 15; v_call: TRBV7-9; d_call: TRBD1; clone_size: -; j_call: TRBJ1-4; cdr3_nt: TGTGCCAGCAGCCCGACAGGGCCAACTAATGAAAAACTGTTTTTT; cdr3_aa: CASSPTGPTNEKLFF
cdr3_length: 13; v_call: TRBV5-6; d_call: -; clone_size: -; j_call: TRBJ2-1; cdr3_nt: TGTGCCAGCAGATCCAGGGGGGTCCATGAGCAGTTCTTC; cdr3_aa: CASRSRGVHEQFF
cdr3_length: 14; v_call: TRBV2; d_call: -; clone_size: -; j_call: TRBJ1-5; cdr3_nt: TGTGCCAGCAGTGAAGGCAGGGTGGGCCAGCCCCAGCATTTT; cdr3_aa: CASSEGRVGQPQHF
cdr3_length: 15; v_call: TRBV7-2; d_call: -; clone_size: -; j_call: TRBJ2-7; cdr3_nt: TGTGCCAGCAGCCCAACTCCTGGAGCCGGGTACGAGCAGTACTTC; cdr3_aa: CASSPTPGAGYEQYF
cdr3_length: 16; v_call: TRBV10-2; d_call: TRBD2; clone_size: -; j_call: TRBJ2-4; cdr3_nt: TGCGCCAGCAGTATCGCTAGCGGGGGGGCCTTGTACATTCAGTACTTC; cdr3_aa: CASSIASGGALYIQYF
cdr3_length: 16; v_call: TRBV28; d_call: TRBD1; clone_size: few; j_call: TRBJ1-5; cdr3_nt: TGTGCCAGCAGTTTTCAGCCGGGACAGGGATCCCAGCCCCAGCATTTT; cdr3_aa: CASSFQPGQGSQPQHF
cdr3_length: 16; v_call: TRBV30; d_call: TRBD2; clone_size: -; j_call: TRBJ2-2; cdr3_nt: TGTGCCTGGAGTGCTCTAGCGGGTGGGAGCACCGGGGAGCTGTTTTTT; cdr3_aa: CAWSALAGGSTGELFF
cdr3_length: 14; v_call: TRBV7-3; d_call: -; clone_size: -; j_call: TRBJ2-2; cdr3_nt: TGTGCCAGCACCTATTATCAGGGGCACGGGGAGCTGTTTTTT; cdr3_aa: CASTYYQGHGELFF
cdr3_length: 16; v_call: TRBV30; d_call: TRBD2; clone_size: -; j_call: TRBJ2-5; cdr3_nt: TGTGCCTGGAGTCGGAGTAGCGGGGGAGTGGGGGAGACCCAGTACTTC; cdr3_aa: CAWSRSSGGVGETQYF
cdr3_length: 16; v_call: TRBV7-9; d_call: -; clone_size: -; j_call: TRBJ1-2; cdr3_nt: TGTGCCAGCAGCTTAGCACCTTACAGGGACAACTATGGCTACACCTTC; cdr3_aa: CASSLAPYRDNYGYTF